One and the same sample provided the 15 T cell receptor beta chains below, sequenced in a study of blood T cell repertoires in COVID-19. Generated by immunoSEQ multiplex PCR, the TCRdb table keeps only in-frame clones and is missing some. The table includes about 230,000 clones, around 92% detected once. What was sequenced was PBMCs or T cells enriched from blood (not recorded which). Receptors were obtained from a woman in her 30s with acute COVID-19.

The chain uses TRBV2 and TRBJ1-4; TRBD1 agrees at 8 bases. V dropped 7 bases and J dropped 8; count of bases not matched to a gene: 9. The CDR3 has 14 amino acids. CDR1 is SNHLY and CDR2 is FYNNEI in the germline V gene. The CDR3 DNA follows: TGTGCCAGCACTAAGGACAGGGTCGGGGAAAAACTGTTTTTT. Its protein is CASTKDRVGEKLFF.

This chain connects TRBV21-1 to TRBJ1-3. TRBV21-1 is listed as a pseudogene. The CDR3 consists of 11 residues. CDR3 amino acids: CASSISRGIYF. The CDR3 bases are TGTGCCAGCAGCATAAGCCGGGGGATATATTTT.

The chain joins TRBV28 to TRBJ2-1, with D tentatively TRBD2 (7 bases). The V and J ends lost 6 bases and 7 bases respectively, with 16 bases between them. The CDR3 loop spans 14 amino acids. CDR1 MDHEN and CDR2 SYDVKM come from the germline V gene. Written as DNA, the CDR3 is TGTGCCAGCAGCTGGGAGGGGGAAGCGAATGAGCAGTTCTTC. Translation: CASSWEGEANEQFF.

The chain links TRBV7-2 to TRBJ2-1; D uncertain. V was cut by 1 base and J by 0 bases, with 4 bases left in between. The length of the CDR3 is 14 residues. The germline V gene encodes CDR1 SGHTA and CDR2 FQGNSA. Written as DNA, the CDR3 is TGTGCCAGCAGCTTAGATAGCTCCTACAATGAGCAGTTCTTC. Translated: CASSLDSSYNEQFF.

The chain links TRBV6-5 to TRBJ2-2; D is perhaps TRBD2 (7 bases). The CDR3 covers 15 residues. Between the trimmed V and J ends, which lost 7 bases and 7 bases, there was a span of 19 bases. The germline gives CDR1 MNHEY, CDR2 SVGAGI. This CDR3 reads CASTLWGGGFGELFF. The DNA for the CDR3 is TGTGCCAGCACCCTCTGGGGGGGCGGATTCGGGGAGCTGTTTTTT.

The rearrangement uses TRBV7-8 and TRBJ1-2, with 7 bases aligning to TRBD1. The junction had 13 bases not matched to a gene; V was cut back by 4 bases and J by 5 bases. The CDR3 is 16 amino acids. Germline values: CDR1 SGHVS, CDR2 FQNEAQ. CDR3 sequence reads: CASSSNRGSAGYGYTF. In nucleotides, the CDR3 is TGTGCCAGCAGCTCGAACAGGGGCTCAGCTGGGTATGGCTACACCTTC.

The CDR3 region has the DNA TGTGCCAGCAGCCCCCGACAGGGAACTAATGAAAAACTGTTTTTT. Amino acids: CASSPRQGTNEKLFF. The rearrangement joins TRBV13 to TRBJ1-4, with TRBD1 identical over 7 bases. Germline assignment: CDR1 PRHDT and CDR2 FYEKMQ (reference sequence). The CDR3 loop spans 15 amino acids. V was pared by 5 bases and J by 1 base, with 4 bases of the junction left unmatched.

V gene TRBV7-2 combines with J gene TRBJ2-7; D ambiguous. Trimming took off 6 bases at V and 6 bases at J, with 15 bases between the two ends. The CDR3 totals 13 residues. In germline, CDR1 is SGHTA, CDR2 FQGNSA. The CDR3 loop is CASRGLTRLEQYF. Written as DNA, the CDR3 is TGTGCCAGCAGGGGTCTGACAAGGCTCGAGCAGTACTTC.

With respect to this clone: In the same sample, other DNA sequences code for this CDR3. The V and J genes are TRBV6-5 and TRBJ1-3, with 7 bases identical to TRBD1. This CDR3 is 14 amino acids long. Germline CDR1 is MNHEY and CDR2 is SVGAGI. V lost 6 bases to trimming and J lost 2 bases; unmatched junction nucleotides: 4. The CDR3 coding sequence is TGTGCCAGCAGCCGAACAGGGGCTGGAAACACCATATATTTT. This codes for CASSRTGAGNTIYF.

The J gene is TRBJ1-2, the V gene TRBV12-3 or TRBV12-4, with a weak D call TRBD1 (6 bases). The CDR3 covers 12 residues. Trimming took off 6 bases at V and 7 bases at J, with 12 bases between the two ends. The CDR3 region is CASSPGETGYTF. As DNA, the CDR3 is TGTGCCAGCAGCCCAGGGGAAACTGGCTACACCTTC.

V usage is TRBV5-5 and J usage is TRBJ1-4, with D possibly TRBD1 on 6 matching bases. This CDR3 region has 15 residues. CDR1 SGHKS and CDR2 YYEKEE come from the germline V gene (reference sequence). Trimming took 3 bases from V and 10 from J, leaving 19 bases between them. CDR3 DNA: TGTGCCAGCAGCTCCCCCGAGGGGGTGCCAGGAAAACTGTTTTTT. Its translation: CASSSPEGVPGKLFF.

The CDR3 loop is CASSPPLRGSNQPQHF. CDR3 bases: TGTGCCAGCTCACCACCGCTCAGGGGAAGCAATCAGCCCCAGCATTTT. This chain uses TRBV18 with TRBJ1-5; D might be TRBD1 (6 bases). Between the trimmed V and J ends, which lost 0 bases and 1 base, there was a span of 10 bases. There are 16 residues in the CDR3. CDR1 is KGHSH, CDR2 LQKENI, per germline.

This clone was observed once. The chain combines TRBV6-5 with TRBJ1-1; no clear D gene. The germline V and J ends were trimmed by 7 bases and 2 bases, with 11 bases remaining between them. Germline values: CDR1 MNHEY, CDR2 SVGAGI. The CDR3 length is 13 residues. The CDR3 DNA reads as TGTGCCAGCATGTTACAGAGAAACACTGAAGCTTTCTTT. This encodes CASMLQRNTEAFF.

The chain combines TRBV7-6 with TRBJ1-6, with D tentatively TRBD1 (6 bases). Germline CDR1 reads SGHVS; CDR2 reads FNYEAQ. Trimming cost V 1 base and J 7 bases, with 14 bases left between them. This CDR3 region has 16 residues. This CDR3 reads CASSLVPGQNNSPLHF. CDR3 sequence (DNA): TGTGCCAGCAGCTTAGTGCCCGGACAGAACAATTCACCCCTCCACTTT.

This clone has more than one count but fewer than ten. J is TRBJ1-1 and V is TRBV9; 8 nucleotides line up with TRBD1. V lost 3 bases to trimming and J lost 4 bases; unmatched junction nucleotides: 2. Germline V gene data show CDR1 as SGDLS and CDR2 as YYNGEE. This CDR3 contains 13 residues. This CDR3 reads CASSADRATEAFF. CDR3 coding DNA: TGTGCCAGCAGCGCGGACAGGGCCACTGAAGCTTTCTTT.